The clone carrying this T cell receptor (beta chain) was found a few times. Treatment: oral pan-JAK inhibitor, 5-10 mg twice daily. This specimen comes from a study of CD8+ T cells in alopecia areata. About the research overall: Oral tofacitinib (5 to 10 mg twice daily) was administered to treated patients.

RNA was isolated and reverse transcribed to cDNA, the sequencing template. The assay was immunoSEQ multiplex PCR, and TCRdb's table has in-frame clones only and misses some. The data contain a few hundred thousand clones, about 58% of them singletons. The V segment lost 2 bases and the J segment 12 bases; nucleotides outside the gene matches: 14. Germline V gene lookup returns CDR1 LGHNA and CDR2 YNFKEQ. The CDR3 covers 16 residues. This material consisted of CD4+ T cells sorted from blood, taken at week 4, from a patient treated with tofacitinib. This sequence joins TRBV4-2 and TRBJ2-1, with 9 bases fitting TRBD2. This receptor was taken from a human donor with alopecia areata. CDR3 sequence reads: CASSQPSGRPNERQFF. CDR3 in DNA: TGTGCCAGCAGCCAACCAAGCGGGAGGCCTAATGAGAGGCAGTTCTTC.